Included here is one T cell receptor beta chain sequence, with context. Its antigen is currently not known. No much larger clone exists at a distance of one base, and base qualities are not known. This sample was taken from a study of T cell responses to AZD1222 COVID-19 vaccine (dated by TCRdb to about 2021). General notes on the study: Because spike-specific TCR depth and breadth did not differ between the two schedules, AZD1222 recipients who got a second dose at roughly 4 weeks were pooled with those who got a second dose at roughly 12 weeks. TCR sequencing was performed for about 250 trial participants, of whom around 200 were given two doses of AZD1222 and about 25 were given two doses of MenACWY control vaccine. Trial participants were enrolled by age into subgroups of 18-55, 56-69 and 70-plus years, and around 150, 28 and 57 TCR-sequenced participants, respectively, were included in these subgroups.

The sample's time point label is to be understood as: baseline before first vaccination. Vaccinee samples came from UK trials COV001 and COV002, including a single-blind randomized controlled phase 2/3 trial of AZD1222 (ChAdOx1 nCoV-19) in healthy adults. For TCRbeta chain sequencing, PBMC samples were collected from trial participants at day 0 and at day 28 after the second dose. After removal of 4 bases from V and 2 bases from J, the junction retains 5 bases not matched to a gene. The CDR3, from cysteine to phenylalanine, totals 14 residues. Kept here is only the CDR3 DNA, which spans 42 bases and is read in frame from base 1. As encoded in the germline V gene, CDR1 is SGHRS while CDR2 is YFSETQ. Overall study results and their limits: Reportedly, almost half of the unique spike-specific TCRs recognized epitopes lying outside the regions that are mutated in the B.1.351 and B.1.1.7 variants. Conclusions about previously exposed vaccinees were limited because only a handful of AZD1222 recipients were SARS-CoV-2 seropositive at baseline. The 56-69-year group was small, and its depth increase did not reach significance, likely because of low power. Participants were mostly white British, with more females than males. The authors suggested clonal diversity may have been underestimated. After two AZD1222 doses, spike-specific TCR breadth and depth were significantly higher than at day 0 and than in MenACWY recipients. The vaccine-associated CD4 TCRs covered the entire spike protein, and the dominant responses fell in regions 160-218 and 743-854. No day 14 peak-response samples were available, so repertoires were characterized only after the peak T cell response.

The CDR3 regions of human TCRbeta chains were subjected to immunosequencing. On the authors' methods: TCRs in the repertoires were matched against a reference library of SARS-CoV-2-specific TCRs that had been generated with the MIRA antigen-specificity platform. Breadth meant the fraction of unique TCRs that were SARS-CoV-2-associated, whereas depth meant the fraction of total T cells that were SARS-CoV-2-associated. Using the MIRA data, each spike-specific TCR was mapped to the spike region that the TCR reacts to and placed in a CD4 or CD8 class. Log10-transformed breadth and depth values were compared by one-way ANOVA with Sidak's multiple comparisons tests. TCRdb provides this immuneACCESS table in a form limited to in-frame rearrangements. Some clones are lacking; in checked studies, under half of them reflect an unresolved V gene, and why the rest are absent is not known. V, J and clone size are those of that table, while D and trimming were read from the DNA. Counted in this sample were 100,000 to 150,000 clones; about 87% of them appeared once. Of the sample, 10% is held by the ten largest clones.

This clonotype was sampled from an adult in good health. Recombination linked TRBV5-1 to TRBJ1-2, and TRBD1 matches 7 of the central bases. Sequencing was performed on peripheral blood, taken on day 0 of AZD1222 vaccination. For the CDR3, the sequence is CASSPDRTNYGYTF. The nucleotide sequence reads as follows: TGCGCCAGCAGCCCGGACAGGACCAACTATGGCTACACCTTC.